This TCR beta chain was captured by sequencing in a study of CD8 T cells in ankylosing spondylitis. Trimming removed 1 base at V and 2 bases at J, with 7 bases between. The CDR3 runs to 13 residues. Per germline, CDR1 SQVTM and CDR2 ANQGSEA. TCRdb independently ran MiXCR on the 5' RACE reads; one entry per CDR3 protein. There are approximately 150,000 distinct CDR3 sequences in the sample; 9.8% occur only once, and more than 13% lies in the top ten. Many counts were recorded for this clonotype. Its antigen is undetermined. Points from the study as a whole: Existing reports had already noted some motif variants in reactive arthritis synovial fluid and blood. Matched synovial fluid from ankylosing spondylitis patients was reported to be enriched for disease-linked clones.

This clonotype originated in a female donor with ankylosing spondylitis or in good health (not recorded which). This chain links TRBV29-1 with TRBJ2-3; D is perhaps TRBD2 (5 bases). The sequenced material came from blood, either unsorted or a sorted T cell fraction (not recorded which). CDR3 residues: CSVEGGDTDTQYF. The CDR3 DNA is TGCAGCGTTGAAGGGGGAGACACAGATACGCAGTATTTT.